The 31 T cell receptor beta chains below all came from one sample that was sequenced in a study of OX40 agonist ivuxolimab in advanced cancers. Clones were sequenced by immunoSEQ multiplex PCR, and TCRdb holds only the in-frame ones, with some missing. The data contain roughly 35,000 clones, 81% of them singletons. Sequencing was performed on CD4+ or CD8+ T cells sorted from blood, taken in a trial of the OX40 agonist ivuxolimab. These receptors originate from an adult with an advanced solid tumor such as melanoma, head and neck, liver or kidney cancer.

The CDR3 nucleotides read TGTGCCAGCAGCAAAGTCCTTATCCACCTGACTAGCGGGGGCCCCTCAAACACCGGGGAGCTGTTTTTT. The encoded protein is CASSKVLIHLTSGGPSNTGELFF. V gene TRBV21-1 combines with J gene TRBJ2-2; TRBD2, the table's D call, lacks a check against the DNA. TRBV21-1 is a documented pseudogene. This CDR3 spans 23 amino acids.

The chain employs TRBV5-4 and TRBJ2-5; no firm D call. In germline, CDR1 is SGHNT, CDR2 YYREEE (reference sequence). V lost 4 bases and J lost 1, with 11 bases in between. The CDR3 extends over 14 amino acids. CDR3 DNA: TGTGCCAGCAGCCCAATTAGCCTCCAAGAGACCCAGTACTTC. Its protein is CASSPISLQETQYF. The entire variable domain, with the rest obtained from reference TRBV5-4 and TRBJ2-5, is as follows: ETGVTQSPTHLIKTRGQQVTLRCSSQSGHNTVSWYQQALGQGPQFIFQYYREEENGRGNFPPRFSGLQFPNYSSELNVNALELDDSALYLCASSPISLQETQYFGPGTRLLVL.

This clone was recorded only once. CDR3 coding DNA: TGTGCCAGCTGCCCCGGGACAACTCTCTGCGAGCAGTACTTC. Translated, it gives CASCPGTTLCEQYF. This rearrangement joins TRBV18 to TRBJ2-7; D possibly corresponds to TRBD1 (6 bases). The CDR3 is 14 residues long. Per germline, CDR1 KGHSH and CDR2 LQKENI. Trimming removed 7 bases from V and 6 bases from J, with 19 bases in between. The full variable domain, its missing parts supplied by reference TRBV18 and TRBJ2-7, is NAGVMQNPRHLVRRRGQEARLRCSPMKGHSHVYWYRQLPEEGLKFMVYLQKENIIDESGMPKERFSAEFPKEGPSILRIQQVVRGDSAAYFCASCPGTTLCEQYFGPGTRLTVT.

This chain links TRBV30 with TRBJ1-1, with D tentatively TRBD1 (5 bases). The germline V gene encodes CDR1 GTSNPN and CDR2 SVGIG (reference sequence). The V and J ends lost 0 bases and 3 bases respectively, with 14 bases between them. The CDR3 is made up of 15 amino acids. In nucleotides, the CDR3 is TGTGCCTGGAGTGTAGCGGGACCGGGGGACACTGAAGCTTTCTTT. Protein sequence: CAWSVAGPGDTEAFF.

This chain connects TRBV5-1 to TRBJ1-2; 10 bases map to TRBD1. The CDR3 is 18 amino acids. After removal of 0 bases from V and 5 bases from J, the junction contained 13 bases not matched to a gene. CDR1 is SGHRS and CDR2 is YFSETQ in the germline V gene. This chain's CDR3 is CASSLARDRGHEGYGYTF. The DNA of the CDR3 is TGCGCCAGCAGCTTGGCCCGGGACAGGGGCCACGAGGGTTATGGCTACACCTTC.

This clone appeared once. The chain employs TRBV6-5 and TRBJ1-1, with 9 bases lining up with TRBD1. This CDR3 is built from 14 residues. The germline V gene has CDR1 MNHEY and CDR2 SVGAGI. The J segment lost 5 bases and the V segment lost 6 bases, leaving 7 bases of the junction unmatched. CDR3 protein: CASSTGGSGTEAFF. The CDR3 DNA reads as TGTGCCAGCAGCACAGGGGGCAGTGGTACTGAAGCTTTCTTT.

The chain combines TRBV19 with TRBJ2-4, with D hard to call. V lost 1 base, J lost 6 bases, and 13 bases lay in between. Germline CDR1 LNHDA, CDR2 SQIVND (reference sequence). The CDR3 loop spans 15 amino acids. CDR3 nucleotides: TGTGCCAGTAGTATAGCAGGACGGCCCGGAAACATTCAGTACTTC. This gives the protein CASSIAGRPGNIQYF.

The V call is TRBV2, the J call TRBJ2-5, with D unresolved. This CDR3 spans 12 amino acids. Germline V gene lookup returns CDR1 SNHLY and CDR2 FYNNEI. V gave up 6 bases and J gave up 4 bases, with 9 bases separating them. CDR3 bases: TGTGCCAGCAGCGCGCATAGAGAGACCCAGTACTTC. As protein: CASSAHRETQYF.

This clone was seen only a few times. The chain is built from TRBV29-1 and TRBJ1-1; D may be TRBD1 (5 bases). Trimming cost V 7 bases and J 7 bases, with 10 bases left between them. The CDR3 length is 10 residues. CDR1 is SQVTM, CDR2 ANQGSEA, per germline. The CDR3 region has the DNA TGCAGCGCTCGGGACCTTGAAGCTTTCTTT. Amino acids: CSARDLEAFF.

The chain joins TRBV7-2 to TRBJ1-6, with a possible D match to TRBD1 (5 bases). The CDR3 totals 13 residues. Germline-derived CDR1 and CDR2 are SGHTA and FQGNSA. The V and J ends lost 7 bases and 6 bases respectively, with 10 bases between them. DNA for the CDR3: TGTGCCAGCACCGACAGCCTTAATTCACCCCTCCACTTT. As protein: CASTDSLNSPLHF. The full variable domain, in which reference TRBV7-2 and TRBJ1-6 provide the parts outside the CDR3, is GAGVSQSPSNKVTEKGKDVELRCDPISGHTALYWYRQSLGQGLEFLIYFQGNSAPDKSGLPSDRFSAERTGGSVSTLTIQRTQQEDSAVYLCASTDSLNSPLHFGNGTRLTVT.

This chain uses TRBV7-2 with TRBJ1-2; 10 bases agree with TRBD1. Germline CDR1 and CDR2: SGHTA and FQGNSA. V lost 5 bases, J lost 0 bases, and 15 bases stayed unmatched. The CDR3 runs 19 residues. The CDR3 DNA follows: TGTGCCAGCAGCCCACAAATAAGACAGGGGGCTTGGGCTAACTATGGCTACACCTTC. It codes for CASSPQIRQGAWANYGYTF.

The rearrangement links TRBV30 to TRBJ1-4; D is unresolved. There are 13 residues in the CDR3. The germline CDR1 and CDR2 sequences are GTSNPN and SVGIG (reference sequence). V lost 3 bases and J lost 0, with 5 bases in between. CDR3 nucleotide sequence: TGTGCCTGGAGGGTAGCAACTAATGAAAAACTGTTTTTT. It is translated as CAWRVATNEKLFF.

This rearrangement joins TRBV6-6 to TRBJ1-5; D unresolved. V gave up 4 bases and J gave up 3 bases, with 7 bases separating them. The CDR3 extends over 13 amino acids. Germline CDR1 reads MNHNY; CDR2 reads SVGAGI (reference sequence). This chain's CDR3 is CASSFSLNQPQHF. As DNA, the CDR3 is TGTGCCAGCAGTTTTTCCCTCAATCAGCCCCAGCATTTT.

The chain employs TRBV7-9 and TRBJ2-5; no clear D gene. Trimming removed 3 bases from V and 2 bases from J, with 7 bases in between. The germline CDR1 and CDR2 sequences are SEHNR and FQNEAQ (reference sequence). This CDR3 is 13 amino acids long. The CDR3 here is CASSLPPQETQYF. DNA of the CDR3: TGTGCCAGCAGCTTGCCTCCTCAAGAGACCCAGTACTTC.

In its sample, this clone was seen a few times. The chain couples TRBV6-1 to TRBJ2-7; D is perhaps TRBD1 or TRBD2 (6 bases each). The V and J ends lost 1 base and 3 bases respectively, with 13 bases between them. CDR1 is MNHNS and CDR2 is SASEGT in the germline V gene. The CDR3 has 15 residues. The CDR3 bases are TGTGCCAGCAGTGAAGACAGGGACTCCGACTACGAGCAGTACTTC. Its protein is CASSEDRDSDYEQYF.

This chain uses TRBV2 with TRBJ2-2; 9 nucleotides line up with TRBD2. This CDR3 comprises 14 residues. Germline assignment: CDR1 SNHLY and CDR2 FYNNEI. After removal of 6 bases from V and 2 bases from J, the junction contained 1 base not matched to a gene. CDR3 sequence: CASRTSGNTGELFF. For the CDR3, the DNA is TGTGCCAGCAGGACTAGCGGCAACACCGGGGAGCTGTTTTTT.

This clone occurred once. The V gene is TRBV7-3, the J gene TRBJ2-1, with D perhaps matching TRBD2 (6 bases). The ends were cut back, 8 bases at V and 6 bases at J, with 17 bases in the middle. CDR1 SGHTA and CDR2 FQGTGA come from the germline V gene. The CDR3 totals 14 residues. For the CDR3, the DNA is TGTGCCAGCTCTCTGCGCGGGGAAACCAATGAGCAGTTCTTC. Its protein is CASSLRGETNEQFF.

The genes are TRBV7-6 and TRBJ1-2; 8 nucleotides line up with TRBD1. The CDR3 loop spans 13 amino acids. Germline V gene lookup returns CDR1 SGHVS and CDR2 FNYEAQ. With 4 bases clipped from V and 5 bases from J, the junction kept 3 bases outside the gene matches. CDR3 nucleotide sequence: TGTGCCAGCAGCTCGCGGACAGGGTATGGCTACACCTTC. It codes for CASSSRTGYGYTF.

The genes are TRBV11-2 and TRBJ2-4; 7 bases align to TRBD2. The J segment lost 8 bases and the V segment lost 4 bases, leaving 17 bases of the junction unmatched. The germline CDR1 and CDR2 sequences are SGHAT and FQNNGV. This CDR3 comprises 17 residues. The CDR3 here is CASSSDFRGAGRDIQYF. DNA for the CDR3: TGTGCCAGCAGCTCAGATTTCCGTGGGGCAGGGAGGGACATTCAGTACTTC.

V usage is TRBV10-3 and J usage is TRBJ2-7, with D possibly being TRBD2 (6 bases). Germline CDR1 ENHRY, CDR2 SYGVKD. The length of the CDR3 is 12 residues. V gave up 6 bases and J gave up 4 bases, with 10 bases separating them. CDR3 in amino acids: CAIRHSGYEQYF. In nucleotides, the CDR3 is TGTGCCATCAGACATAGCGGATACGAGCAGTACTTC.

CDR3 nucleotide sequence: TGTGCCAGCAGTCGTCTGGGACAGGGAGGAGGTGAAAAACTGTTTTTT. Amino acid sequence: CASSRLGQGGGEKLFF. This chain links TRBV28 with TRBJ1-4; 9 positions match TRBD1. Germline V gene sequence: CDR1 MDHEN, CDR2 SYDVKM. The CDR3 length is 16 residues. The J segment lost 7 bases and the V segment lost 5 bases, leaving 11 bases of the junction unmatched. The full variable domain, completed using reference TRBV28 and TRBJ1-4, is DVKVTQSSRYLVKRTGEKVFLECVQDMDHENMFWYRQDPGLGLRLIYFSYDVKMKEKGDIPEGYSVSREKKERFSLILESASTNQTSMYLCASSRLGQGGGEKLFFGSGTQLSVL.

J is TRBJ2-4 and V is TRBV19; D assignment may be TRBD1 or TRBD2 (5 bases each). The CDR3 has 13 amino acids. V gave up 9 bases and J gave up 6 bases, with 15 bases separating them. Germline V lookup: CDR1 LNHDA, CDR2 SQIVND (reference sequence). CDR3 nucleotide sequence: TGTGCCAGCCGGGACCCCGGACGAAACATTCAGTACTTC. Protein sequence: CASRDPGRNIQYF.

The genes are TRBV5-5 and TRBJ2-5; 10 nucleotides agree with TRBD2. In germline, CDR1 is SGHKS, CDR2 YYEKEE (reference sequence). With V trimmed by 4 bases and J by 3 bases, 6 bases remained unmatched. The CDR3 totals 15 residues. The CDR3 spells CASSTLAGGEETQYF. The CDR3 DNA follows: TGTGCCAGCAGCACGTTAGCGGGGGGAGAAGAGACCCAGTACTTC.

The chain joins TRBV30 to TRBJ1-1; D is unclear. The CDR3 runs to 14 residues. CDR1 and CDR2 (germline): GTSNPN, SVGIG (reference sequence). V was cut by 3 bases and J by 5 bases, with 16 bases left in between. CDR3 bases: TGTGCCTGGAGGGGTTATCAGCGAGGGACTGAAGCTTTCTTT. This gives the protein CAWRGYQRGTEAFF.

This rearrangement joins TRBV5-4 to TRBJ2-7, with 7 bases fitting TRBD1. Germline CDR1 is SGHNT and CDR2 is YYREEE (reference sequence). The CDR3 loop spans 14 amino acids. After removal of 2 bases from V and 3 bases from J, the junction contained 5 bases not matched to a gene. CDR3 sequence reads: CASSFDRAGYEQYF. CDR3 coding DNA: TGTGCCAGCAGCTTTGACAGGGCGGGCTACGAGCAGTACTTC. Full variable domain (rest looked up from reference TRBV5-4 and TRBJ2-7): ETGVTQSPTHLIKTRGQQVTLRCSSQSGHNTVSWYQQALGQGPQFIFQYYREEENGRGNFPPRFSGLQFPNYSSELNVNALELDDSALYLCASSFDRAGYEQYFGPGTRLTVT.

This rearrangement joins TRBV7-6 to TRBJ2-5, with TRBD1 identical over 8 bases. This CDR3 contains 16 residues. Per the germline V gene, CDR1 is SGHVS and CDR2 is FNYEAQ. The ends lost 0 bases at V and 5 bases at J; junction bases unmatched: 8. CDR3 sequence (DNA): TGTGCCAGCAGCTTAGCGGTCGCAGGGGGCGGCGAGACCCAGTACTTC. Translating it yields CASSLAVAGGGETQYF.

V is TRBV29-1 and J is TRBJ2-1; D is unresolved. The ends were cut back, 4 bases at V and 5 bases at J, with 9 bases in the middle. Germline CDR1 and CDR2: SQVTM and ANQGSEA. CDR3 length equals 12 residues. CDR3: CSVAVGNNEQFF. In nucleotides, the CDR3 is TGCAGCGTTGCGGTGGGAAACAATGAGCAGTTCTTC.

CDR3 sequence reads: CASSTTDWVSEAFF. CDR3 DNA: TGTGCCAGCTCAACTACCGACTGGGTTTCAGAAGCTTTCTTT. This chain joins TRBV18 and TRBJ1-1, with D unresolved. Trimming took off 5 bases at V and 8 bases at J, with 18 bases between the two ends. Germline loops: CDR1 KGHSH, CDR2 LQKENI. The CDR3 length is 14 residues.

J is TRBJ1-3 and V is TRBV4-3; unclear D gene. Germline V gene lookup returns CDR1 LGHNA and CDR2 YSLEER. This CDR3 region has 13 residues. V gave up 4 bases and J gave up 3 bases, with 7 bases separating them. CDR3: CASSPVVGNTIYF. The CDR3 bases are TGCGCCAGCAGCCCAGTAGTTGGAAACACCATATATTTT.

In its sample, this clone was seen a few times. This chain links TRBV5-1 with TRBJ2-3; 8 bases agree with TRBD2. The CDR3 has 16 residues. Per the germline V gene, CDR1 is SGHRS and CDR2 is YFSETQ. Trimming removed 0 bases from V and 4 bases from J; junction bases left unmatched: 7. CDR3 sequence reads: CASSLGAGGPPDTQYF. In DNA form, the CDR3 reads TGCGCCAGCAGCTTGGGGGCGGGGGGTCCCCCAGATACGCAGTATTTT.

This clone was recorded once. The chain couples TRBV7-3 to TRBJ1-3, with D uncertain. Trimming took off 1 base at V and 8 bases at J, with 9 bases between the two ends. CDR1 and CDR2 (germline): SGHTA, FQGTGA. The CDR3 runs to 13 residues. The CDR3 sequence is CASSLNQQDTIYF. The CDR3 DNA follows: TGTGCCAGCAGCTTAAACCAGCAGGACACCATATATTTT.